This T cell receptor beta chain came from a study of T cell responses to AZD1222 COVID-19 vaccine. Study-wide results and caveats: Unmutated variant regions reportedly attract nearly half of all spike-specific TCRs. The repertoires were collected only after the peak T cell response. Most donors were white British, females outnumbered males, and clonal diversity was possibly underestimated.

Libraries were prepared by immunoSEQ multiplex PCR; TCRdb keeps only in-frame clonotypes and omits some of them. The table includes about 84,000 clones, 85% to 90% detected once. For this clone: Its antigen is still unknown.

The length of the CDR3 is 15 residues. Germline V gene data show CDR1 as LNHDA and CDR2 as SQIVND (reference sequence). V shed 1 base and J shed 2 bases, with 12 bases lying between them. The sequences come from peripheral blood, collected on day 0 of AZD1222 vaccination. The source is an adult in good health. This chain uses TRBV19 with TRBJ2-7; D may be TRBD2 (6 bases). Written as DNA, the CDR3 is TGTGCCAGTAGTATAGGGCGGGACGGGCCCTACGAGCAGTACTTC. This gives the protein CASSIGRDGPYEQYF.